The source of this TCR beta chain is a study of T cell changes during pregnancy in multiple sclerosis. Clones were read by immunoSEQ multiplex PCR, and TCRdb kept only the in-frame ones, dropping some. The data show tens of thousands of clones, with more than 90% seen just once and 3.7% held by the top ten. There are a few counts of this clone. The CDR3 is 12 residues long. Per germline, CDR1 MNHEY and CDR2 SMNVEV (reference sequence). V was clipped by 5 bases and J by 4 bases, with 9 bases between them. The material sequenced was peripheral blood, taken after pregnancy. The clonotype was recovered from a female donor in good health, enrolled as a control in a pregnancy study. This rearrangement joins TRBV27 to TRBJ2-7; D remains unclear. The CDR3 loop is CASSPSGYEQYF. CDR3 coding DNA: TGTGCCAGCAGTCCTTCCGGGTACGAGCAGTACTTC.